This is a list of T cell receptor beta chains from one sample in a study of cytomegalovirus exposure and HLA in healthy donors. Some clones are missing from TCRdb's copy, which holds only in-frame ones; the method was immunoSEQ multiplex PCR. The data hold fewer than 250,000 clones, with approximately 80% observed a single time. Sequences were obtained from PBMCs. Receptors were obtained from a woman in her forties or fifties in good health and CMV-seropositive. Each CDR3 is given with its conserved first and last residue. The order of the fields is V gene, J gene, clone size, D gene, CDR3 DNA, CDR3 protein. The D gene is left open where the match is weak. Clone size is shown for a subset of rows, as once, few, many or a class of expanded clone.

TRBV5-4	TRBJ2-5	.	TRBD2	TGTGCCAGCAGCTTGGGACTAGCGGAACAAGAGACCCAGTACTTC	CASSLGLAEQETQYF
TRBV11-2	TRBJ2-7	.	TRBD2	TGTGCCAGCAGCTCCCGACTAGCGGGGGGCCGTAGCTCCTACGAGCAGTACTTC	CASSSRLAGGRSSYEQYF
TRBV6-1	TRBJ1-5	.	TRBD1	TGTGCCAGCAGCACCGGGACAGTTCAAAATCAGCCCCAGCATTTT	CASSTGTVQNQPQHF
TRBV19	TRBJ1-2	few	TRBD1	TGTGCCAGTAGTGGTCAGGGGGCGCATGGCTACACCTTC	CASSGQGAHGYTF
TRBV7-9	TRBJ1-4	few	.	TGTGCCAGCAGCTTAGCAGGTGGGCGAGAAAAACTGTTTTTT	CASSLAGGREKLFF
TRBV7-9	TRBJ1-1	.	TRBD1	TGTTCCAGCAGCGACCGACAGGGCGCGAACACTGAAGCTTTCTTT	CSSSDRQGANTEAFF
TRBV6-5	TRBJ1-3	.	TRBD1	TGTGCCAGTTCAGTCGGGACAGGGACGGGAAACACCATATATTTT	CASSVGTGTGNTIYF
TRBV4-1	TRBJ1-2	.	TRBD1	TGCGCCAGCAGCCAAGGGCAGGGGGGTAACTATGGCTACACCTTC	CASSQGQGGNYGYTF
TRBV5-1	TRBJ2-5	.	TRBD1	TGCGCCAGCAGCTTGGACAGGGGACAAGAGACCCAGTACTTC	CASSLDRGQETQYF
TRBV5-1	TRBJ1-2	.	.	TGCGCCAGCAGCTTGGGTCTAGATGGCTACACCTTC	CASSLGLDGYTF
TRBV18	TRBJ2-2	.	.	TGTGCCAGCTCACCTTCGGTCGGCACCGGGGAGCTGTTTTTT	CASSPSVGTGELFF
TRBV28	TRBJ2-7	.	TRBD2	TGTGCCGCCGGGGGGAGCTCCTACGAGCAGTACTTC	CAAGGSSYEQYF
TRBV7-2	TRBJ1-2	.	.	TGTGCCAGCAGCTTAGGTGGGGCTTGGGACTATGGCTACACCTTC	CASSLGGAWDYGYTF
TRBV5-1	TRBJ2-6	.	.	TGCGCCAGCAGCCCGGTCTCCAACTCTGGGGCCAACGTCCTGACTTTC	CASSPVSNSGANVLTF
TRBV27	TRBJ1-5	once	.	TGTGCCAGCAGTCCCATTGGGAGTGAGGTTCAGCCCCAGCATTTT	CASSPIGSEVQPQHF
TRBV7-3	TRBJ2-1	.	TRBD2	TGTGCCAGCAGCCACACCGGGACTAGGTACTACAATGAGCAGTTCTTC	CASSHTGTRYYNEQFF
TRBV6-6	TRBJ2-7	.	.	TGTGCCAGCATGGGACATTTAAGCGACGAGCAGTACTTC	CASMGHLSDEQYF
TRBV6-5	TRBJ1-4	.	.	TGTGCCAGCAGTCCGAACATCGGGGGGGAAAAACTGTTTTTT	CASSPNIGGEKLFF
TRBV4-2	TRBJ1-4	once	.	TGTGCCAGCAGCCAAGATTTTCGGGGGGAAAAACTGTTTTTT	CASSQDFRGEKLFF
TRBV23-1	TRBJ2-2	.	.	TGCGCCAGCAGTCAATCCAGGGACAAAAGGAACACCGGGGAGCTGTTTTTT	CASSQSRDKRNTGELFF
TRBV6-4	TRBJ2-6	.	.	TGTGCCAGCAGTGGGGGGGACTCTGGGGCCAACGTCCTGACTTTC	CASSGGDSGANVLTF
TRBV11-2	TRBJ2-3	.	TRBD2	TGTGCCAGCAGCTCGGCCGGGACTAGCGGTAGCACAGATACGCAGTATTTT	CASSSAGTSGSTDTQYF
TRBV12-5	TRBJ2-1	.	TRBD2	TGTGCTAGTGGTTCAAGCGGGGGTTATAATGAGCAGTTCTTC	CASGSSGGYNEQFF
TRBV6-4	TRBJ2-3	few	TRBD2	TGTGCCAGCAGTGAAAGGAGCGGGGGGGCCACAGATACGCAGTATTTT	CASSERSGGATDTQYF
TRBV19	TRBJ1-3	once	.	TGTGCCAGTAGTACAGGGATGTTAGGAAACACCATATATTTT	CASSTGMLGNTIYF
TRBV5-1	TRBJ2-2	.	.	TGCGCCAGCAGCAGGACATATGGACCATCGGGGGCCGGGGAGCTGTTTTTT	CASSRTYGPSGAGELFF
TRBV19	TRBJ2-2	.	.	TGTGCCAGTAGTCCCAGCGTCGCGAACACCGGGGAGCTGTTTTTT	CASSPSVANTGELFF
TRBV18	TRBJ1-4	.	.	TGTGCCAGCTCACCACCCGGGGTATCAACTAATGAAAAACTGTTTTTT	CASSPPGVSTNEKLFF
TRBV6-5	TRBJ1-5	.	.	TGTGCCAGCAGCCATCTACAGAGCAATCAGCCCCAGCATTTT	CASSHLQSNQPQHF
TRBV6-1	TRBJ1-4	.	.	TGTGCCAGCACGGAAATCCTCAGGGAAAAACTGTTTTTT	CASTEILREKLFF
TRBV5-1	TRBJ1-2	.	TRBD1	TGCGCCAGCAGCTTGGGGGCAGGGGGCAACTATGGCTACACCTTC	CASSLGAGGNYGYTF
TRBV5-1	TRBJ1-3	.	.	TGCGCCAGCAGCGTTGGCGGGTCCAACTCTGGAAACACCATATATTTT	CASSVGGSNSGNTIYF
TRBV5-1	TRBJ1-4	.	.	TGCGCCAGCAGCCCCGAGGAGGCCCCGAATGAAAAACTGTTTTTT	CASSPEEAPNEKLFF
TRBV10-2	TRBJ2-3	.	.	TGCGCCAGCAGCCGAGGGTGGGACACCAGCACAGATACGCAGTATTTT	CASSRGWDTSTDTQYF
TRBV5-6	TRBJ2-7	.	TRBD1	TGTGCCAGCAGCTGGACCGGGACAGGGATATACGAGCAGTACTTC	CASSWTGTGIYEQYF
TRBV7-3	TRBJ2-3	.	.	TGTGCCAGCAGCCCCCCGCGGAAGAGCTACACAGATACGCAGTATTTT	CASSPPRKSYTDTQYF
TRBV7-2	TRBJ2-4	.	TRBD2	TGTGCCAGCAGCCTACAGACTAGCGGGGGCCCGAAAAACATTCAGTACTTC	CASSLQTSGGPKNIQYF
TRBV27	TRBJ1-5	.	TRBD1	TGTGCCAGCAGGGGGGCAGGGGGTCAGCCCCAGCATTTT	CASRGAGGQPQHF
TRBV6-4	TRBJ2-3	.	.	TGTGCCAGCAGGATCAGGGCTGGAGATACGCAGTATTTT	CASRIRAGDTQYF
TRBV6-1	TRBJ1-2	.	TRBD1	TGTGCCAGTAGAGAACAGGGGCGAGGGAATGGCTACACCTTC	CASREQGRGNGYTF
TRBV5-1	TRBJ1-6	.	TRBD1	TGCGCCAGCACTGGGACAGATTATAATTCACCCCTCCACTTT	CASTGTDYNSPLHF
TRBV5-1	TRBJ1-1	.	TRBD1	TGCGCCAGCAGCTCAAAAACAGGGGAGAACACTGAAGCTTTCTTT	CASSSKTGENTEAFF
TRBV5-1	TRBJ2-7	few	TRBD1	TGCGCCAGCAGCTTCGGACAGGGGAACTACGAGCAGTACTTC	CASSFGQGNYEQYF
TRBV7-8	TRBJ1-5	.	TRBD1	TGTGCCAGCAGCACCTGGACAGGGAGGGGCAATCAGCCCCAGCATTTT	CASSTWTGRGNQPQHF
TRBV7-9	TRBJ2-7	.	.	TGTTCCAGCAGCCAACGGACGGGGAATAACGAGCAGTACTTC	CSSSQRTGNNEQYF
TRBV27	TRBJ1-2	once	.	TGTGCCAGCAGTTTAGATGCAGGGCTCCGTGGGGGCTACACCTTC	CASSLDAGLRGGYTF
TRBV7-6	TRBJ2-1	once	.	TGTGCCAGCAGCCGTCGACAAGGCCAAAGCGGTTACAATGAGCAGTTCTTC	CASSRRQGQSGYNEQFF